These 20 T cell receptor beta chains share one sample of origin, sequenced in a study of immune evolution from preneoplasia to lung adenocarcinoma. The assay was immunoSEQ multiplex PCR, and TCRdb's table has in-frame clones only and misses some. The repertoire consists of 20,000 to 25,000 clones, with 75% occurring once and the leading ten covering roughly 5.5%. Material for sequencing was FFPE invasive lung adenocarcinoma tissue. The receptors stem from a person aged 55 to 69 with lung adenocarcinoma.

The gene calls are TRBV7-9 and TRBJ2-7; 8 bases fit TRBD1. This CDR3 has 12 residues. Germline assignment: CDR1 SEHNR and CDR2 FQNEAQ (reference sequence). V trimming: 4 bases; J trimming: 7 bases; junction bases outside the gene matches: 3. The CDR3 DNA reads TGTGCCAGCAGCTCGACAGGGGATGAGCAGTACTTC. It codes for CASSSTGDEQYF. Looking up the rest from reference TRBV7-9 and TRBJ2-7 gives the full variable domain: DTGVSQNPRHKITKRGQNVTFRCDPISEHNRLYWYRQTLGQGPEFLTYFQNEAQLEKSRLLSDRFSAERPKGSFSTLEIQRTEQGDSAMYLCASSSTGDEQYFGPGTRLTVT.

V is TRBV29-1 and J is TRBJ1-3; D remains ambiguous. Germline CDR1 is SQVTM and CDR2 is ANQGSEA. This CDR3 has 11 residues. V lost 7 bases and J 1 base, leaving 5 bases between the germline ends. As DNA, the CDR3 is TGCAGCGGAGAGTCTGGAAACACCATATATTTT. Protein: CSGESGNTIYF.

The chain links TRBV18 to TRBJ2-5, with TRBD2 matching 8 bases. This CDR3 is 13 amino acids long. Germline loops: CDR1 KGHSH, CDR2 LQKENI. V was pared by 3 bases and J by 5 bases, with 2 bases of the junction left unmatched. CDR3 region: CASSPGLGETQYF. The DNA for the CDR3 is TGTGCCAGCTCACCGGGACTAGGGGAGACCCAGTACTTC.

The chain is built from TRBV5-8 and TRBJ1-2; 8 bases map to TRBD1. Per the germline V gene, CDR1 is SGHTS and CDR2 is YDEGEE. The CDR3 is 14 amino acids. V dropped 2 bases and J dropped 7; count of bases not matched to a gene: 7. CDR3 bases: TGTGCCAGCAGCTTAATAGCAGGGGGCTCTGGCTACACCTTC. This translates into CASSLIAGGSGYTF.

The chain is built from TRBV5-1 and TRBJ1-4, with D maybe TRBD1 (5 bases). Between the trimmed V and J ends, which lost 0 bases and 9 bases, there was a span of 18 bases. Germline lookup yields CDR1 SGHRS and CDR2 YFSETQ. This CDR3 has 16 amino acids. The CDR3 bases are TGCGCCAGCAGCTTGGCCGGGGGGACCGCCTCTCAAAAACTGTTTTTT. It specifies CASSLAGGTASQKLFF.

By share, this clone ranks as large. The V call is TRBV27, the J call TRBJ2-6; TRBD2 matches at 7 bases. After removal of 8 bases from V and 4 bases from J, the junction contained 11 bases not matched to a gene. The CDR3 is 16 amino acids. Germline CDR1 MNHEY, CDR2 SMNVEV (reference sequence). The CDR3 DNA reads as TGTGCCAGCGGCCACTGGACTAGGTCCGGGGCCAACGTCCTGACTTTC. Amino acid sequence: CASGHWTRSGANVLTF.

The chain has TRBV18 and TRBJ2-7, with D possibly TRBD1 on 5 matching bases. Per the germline V gene, CDR1 is KGHSH and CDR2 is LQKENI. With 4 bases removed from V and 5 bases from J, the gap between germline ends came to 12 bases. The CDR3 sequence is 13 residues long. This CDR3 is CASSLKGKDEQYF. The CDR3 DNA is TGTGCCAGCTCACTGAAGGGGAAGGACGAGCAGTACTTC.

The chain is built from TRBV30 and TRBJ1-1; D possibly corresponds to TRBD1 (5 bases). This CDR3 spans 13 amino acids. CDR1 is GTSNPN and CDR2 is SVGIG in the germline V gene (reference sequence). The germline V and J ends were trimmed by 5 bases and 4 bases, with 14 bases remaining between them. CDR3 DNA sequence: TGTGCCTGGCACCCCAGGGAGCGCACTGAAGCTTTCTTT. It encodes CAWHPRERTEAFF.

The V and J genes are TRBV7-8 and TRBJ2-7; 9 bases align to TRBD1. This CDR3 has 15 residues. CDR1 and CDR2 from the germline V gene are SGHVS and FQNEAQ. J was trimmed by 0 bases and V by 5 bases; bases with no gene match: 5. This CDR3 reads CASSKGQGYSYEQYF. The CDR3 DNA follows: TGTGCCAGCAGCAAGGGACAGGGCTACTCCTACGAGCAGTACTTC.

This clone was seen only once. The chain has TRBV18 and TRBJ1-1; no clear D. Looked up from germline, CDR1 is KGHSH and CDR2 is LQKENI. V lost 0 bases and J lost 4, with 12 bases in between. This CDR3 contains 15 residues. CDR3 sequence reads: CASSPPSFGPTEAFF. As DNA, the CDR3 is TGTGCCAGCTCACCACCTTCGTTCGGGCCCACTGAAGCTTTCTTT.

This chain uses TRBV5-1 with TRBJ2-6; D is unclear. From germline, CDR1 is SGHRS and CDR2 YFSETQ. The V end lost 7 bases, the J end lost 3 bases, and 14 bases lay between the germline ends. This CDR3 has 15 amino acids. The CDR3 is CASSSVGLGANVLTF. CDR3 coding DNA: TGCGCCAGCTCCTCCGTCGGGCTTGGGGCCAACGTCCTGACTTTC.

This chain joins TRBV7-2 and TRBJ2-7; TRBD2 might be the D (7 bases). Germline V gives CDR1 SGHTA, CDR2 FQGNSA. The CDR3 has 16 residues. The V end lost 1 base, the J end lost 0 bases, and 13 bases lay between the germline ends. CDR3 nucleotides: TGTGCCAGCAGCTTAGTGGGGGGGCTTAACTCCTACGAGCAGTACTTC. Translated, it gives CASSLVGGLNSYEQYF.

The J gene is TRBJ1-5, the V gene TRBV15, with D uncertain. V gave up 0 bases and J gave up 7 bases, with 13 bases separating them. The CDR3 length is 15 residues. Germline values: CDR1 LNHNV, CDR2 YYDKDF (reference sequence). The CDR3 is CATSRDNSGGQPQHF. The CDR3 DNA reads as TGTGCCACCAGCAGAGATAATTCAGGCGGGCAGCCCCAGCATTTT.

The chain recombines TRBV28 with TRBJ2-3; TRBD2 agrees at 9 bases. Germline lookup yields CDR1 MDHEN and CDR2 SYDVKM. This CDR3 comprises 17 residues. V shed 4 bases, J shed 1 base, and the junction held 9 bases outside the gene matches. The CDR3 sequence: CASSSSTSGYGTDTQYF. CDR3 nucleotide sequence: TGTGCCAGCAGTTCATCCACTAGCGGGTATGGCACAGATACGCAGTATTTT.

The chain recombines TRBV5-1 with TRBJ1-1; perhaps TRBD1 as D (6 bases). This CDR3 has 14 amino acids. Germline V gene sequence: CDR1 SGHRS, CDR2 YFSETQ. Between the trimmed V and J ends, which lost 4 bases and 0 bases, there was a span of 10 bases. The CDR3 reads CASSGWDMNTEAFF. CDR3 DNA sequence: TGCGCCAGCAGCGGATGGGACATGAACACTGAAGCTTTCTTT.

This clone was recorded a few times. This chain uses TRBV5-1 with TRBJ2-3; tentative D call: TRBD2 (5 bases). V was clipped by 0 bases and J by 8 bases, with 16 bases between them. In germline, CDR1 is SGHRS, CDR2 YFSETQ. The CDR3 spans 15 residues. CDR3 amino acids: CASSLAAAEGSTQYF. The CDR3 bases are TGCGCCAGCAGCTTGGCGGCGGCCGAGGGAAGTACGCAGTATTTT. The complete variable domain, with remaining parts taken from reference TRBV5-1 and TRBJ2-3, reads KAGVTQTPRYLIKTRGQQVTLSCSPISGHRSVSWYQQTPGQGLQFLFEYFSETQRNKGNFPGRFSGRQFSNSRSEMNVSTLELGDSALYLCASSLAAAEGSTQYFGPGTRLTVL.

The rearrangement uses TRBV5-1 and TRBJ2-7; D is possibly TRBD2 (6 bases). V lost 1 base to trimming and J lost 2 bases, with 13 bases between them. In germline, CDR1 is SGHRS, CDR2 YFSETQ. This CDR3 has 15 residues. CDR3 protein: CASSLWITGAYEQYF. CDR3 bases: TGCGCCAGCAGCTTGTGGATAACGGGGGCCTACGAGCAGTACTTC.

A few counts support this clone. This chain uses TRBV13 with TRBJ2-1; the D call may be TRBD1 or TRBD2 (5 bases each). Germline assignment: CDR1 PRHDT and CDR2 FYEKMQ (reference sequence). The V end was cut by 0 bases, the J end by 10 bases, with 19 bases between. This CDR3 spans 16 amino acids. CDR3 amino acids: CASSLGVGTLAREQFF. CDR3 sequence (DNA): TGTGCCAGCAGCTTAGGGGTGGGGACCTTGGCCCGAGAGCAGTTCTTC.

V and J are TRBV6-1 and TRBJ2-2; TRBD1 is a possible D gene (5 bases). CDR3 length: 17 amino acids. Trimming removed 4 bases at V and 1 base at J, with 16 bases between. Germline assignment: CDR1 MNHNS and CDR2 SASEGT. The CDR3 DNA follows: TGTGCCAGCAGTGGTGATCCTTGGACACGGAACACCGGGGAGCTGTTTTTT. As protein: CASSGDPWTRNTGELFF.

This clone occurred once. The chain couples TRBV5-6 to TRBJ1-1; D is undetermined. CDR1 SGHDT and CDR2 YYEEEE come from the germline V gene. CDR3 length: 17 amino acids. V lost 3 bases and J lost 5, with 23 bases in between. CDR3 DNA sequence: TGTGCCAGCAGCTCTTTAACCGGGCCCCGTGTGGGAACTGAAGCTTTCTTT. Protein sequence: CASSSLTGPRVGTEAFF.